Listed here are 4 T cell receptor beta chains from one sample, sequenced in a study of long-term antiretroviral therapy in people with HIV. The libraries were made with immunoSEQ v3.0 at survey level. Assay: immunoSEQ multiplex PCR; the TCRdb copy retains only in-frame clones and omits some. The table lists roughly 39,000 clones, approximately 86% of them singletons. Sample: unsorted PBMCs, taken just before starting antiretroviral therapy. The origin of the receptors is a woman between 18 and 29 years old with HIV.

The chain links TRBV18 to TRBJ2-5; D is ambiguous. The J call may be incorrect, as the DNA end agrees better with TRBJ2-7. Germline loops: CDR1 KGHSH, CDR2 LQKENI. The CDR3 totals 13 residues. This CDR3 reads CASSPYGSYEQYF. CDR3 sequence (DNA): TGTGCCAGCTCACCATACGGCAGCTACGAGCAGTACTTC.

The rearrangement links TRBV5-4 to TRBJ2-5; 8 nucleotides line up with TRBD1. Trimming removed 4 bases from V and 5 bases from J; junction bases left unmatched: 10. This CDR3 is 15 amino acids long. CDR1 and CDR2 from the germline V gene are SGHNT and YYREEE (reference sequence). Here the CDR3 DNA reads TGTGCCAGCAGCCCTAAGACAGGGGCCGGGGAGACCCAGTACTTC. This gives the protein CASSPKTGAGETQYF.

The rearrangement joins TRBV28 to TRBJ1-2; 8 bases align to TRBD1. Per germline, CDR1 MDHEN and CDR2 SYDVKM. The V gene end was trimmed by 4 bases and the J gene end by 8 bases; junction bases not matched to a gene: 6. CDR3 length: 13 amino acids. This CDR3 reads CASSSQGARGYTF. In DNA, the CDR3 is TGTGCCAGCAGTTCCCAGGGGGCTAGGGGCTACACCTTC.

J is TRBJ2-7 and V is TRBV7-9; D uncertain. V gave up 0 bases and J gave up 3 bases, with 9 bases separating them. CDR1 and CDR2 (germline): SEHNR, FQNEAQ (reference sequence). The CDR3 is 14 residues long. This CDR3 reads CASSLARTYYEQYF. The CDR3 DNA is TGTGCCAGCAGCTTAGCGCGAACGTACTACGAGCAGTACTTC.